Listed below are T cell receptor beta chains from one sample, sequenced in a study of T cell repertoires in cytomegalovirus infection. Their antigen targets remain unknown. TCRdb reprocessed the reads with MiXCR, giving one entry per CDR3 protein. Of about 830,000 distinct CDR3 sequences in the sample, approximately 30% were seen once. Specimen: cultured CD8+ T cells from PBMCs, collected from culture after CMV antigen stimulation. These receptors originate from a human donor in good health (CMV status not recorded). Some clones in this sample may be carry-over from other donors' samples. Both conserved end residues are part of each CDR3. The order of the fields is J gene, clone size, V gene, D gene, CDR3 DNA, CDR3 protein. A D gene is named only where the DNA matches it firmly. The size entry is marked missing in some rows and otherwise reads once, few, many or a size class.

j_gene: TRBJ1-2
abundance: NA
v_gene: TRBV5-1
d_gene: NA
CDR3nt: TGCGCCAGCAGCTTGGGTGGTGGGCAGCAAGATGGCTACACCTTC
CDR3aa: CASSLGGGQQDGYTF

j_gene: TRBJ2-1
abundance: few
v_gene: TRBV6-5
d_gene: NA
CDR3nt: TGTGCCAGCAGTTACGAACAGCCCAGCTCCTACAATGAGCAGTTCTTC
CDR3aa: CASSYEQPSSYNEQFF

j_gene: TRBJ1-2
abundance: NA
v_gene: TRBV4-1
d_gene: NA
CDR3nt: TGCGCCAGCAGCCCCACCGAAAGGGCGCAGGATGGCTACACCTTC
CDR3aa: CASSPTERAQDGYTF

j_gene: TRBJ1-1
abundance: NA
v_gene: TRBV27
d_gene: NA
CDR3nt: TGTGCCAGCAGTTTACTCGCCGAGAACACTGAAGCTTTCTTT
CDR3aa: CASSLLAENTEAFF

j_gene: TRBJ2-3
abundance: NA
v_gene: TRBV7-2
d_gene: TRBD1
CDR3nt: TGTGCCAGCAGCCCGAGACAGGGGCCCCGCACAGATACGCAGTATTTT
CDR3aa: CASSPRQGPRTDTQYF

j_gene: TRBJ1-1
abundance: many
v_gene: TRBV7-9
d_gene: NA
CDR3nt: TGTGCCAGCAGCTCCCAATCGGCAGGGAGAAACACTGAAGCTTTCTTT
CDR3aa: CASSSQSAGRNTEAFF

j_gene: TRBJ1-5
abundance: NA
v_gene: TRBV5-6
d_gene: TRBD1
CDR3nt: TGTGCCAGCAGCTTGGGACAGGGACTTTTCAATCAGCCCCAGCATTTT
CDR3aa: CASSLGQGLFNQPQHF

j_gene: TRBJ1-1
abundance: NA
v_gene: TRBV19
d_gene: NA
CDR3nt: TGTGCCAGTAGTATAGGGAAAATGAACACTGAAGCTTTCTTT
CDR3aa: CASSIGKMNTEAFF

j_gene: TRBJ2-7
abundance: few
v_gene: TRBV25-1
d_gene: NA
CDR3nt: TGTGCCAGCAGTGAATGGGGAGGCGAGCAGTACTTC
CDR3aa: CASSEWGGEQYF

j_gene: TRBJ2-1
abundance: NA
v_gene: TRBV5-4
d_gene: TRBD2
CDR3nt: TGTGCCAGCAGCCCGGCGCGGCTAGCGGGGGGCTCCTACAATGAGCAGTTCTTC
CDR3aa: CASSPARLAGGSYNEQFF

j_gene: TRBJ1-2
abundance: few
v_gene: TRBV19
d_gene: NA
CDR3nt: TGTGCCAGTCACAGCGGCACGGCATTATTTGGCTACACCTTC
CDR3aa: CASHSGTALFGYTF

j_gene: TRBJ2-3
abundance: NA
v_gene: TRBV6-2/TRBV6-3
d_gene: NA
CDR3nt: TGTGCCACATGGGGCGGGGATACGCAGTATTTT
CDR3aa: CATWGGDTQYF

j_gene: TRBJ2-3
abundance: NA
v_gene: TRBV7-6
d_gene: NA
CDR3nt: TGTGCCAGCAGCTTAACTCCAGGGGATACGCAGTATTTT
CDR3aa: CASSLTPGDTQYF

j_gene: TRBJ2-7
abundance: few
v_gene: TRBV7-8
d_gene: TRBD1
CDR3nt: TGTGCCAGCAGCTTAGACGCAGGGGGTACCTACGAGCAGTACTTC
CDR3aa: CASSLDAGGTYEQYF

j_gene: TRBJ1-6
abundance: NA
v_gene: TRBV2
d_gene: TRBD1
CDR3nt: TGTGCCAGCAGTGAATGGAAAGGGGGCCGTTCACCCCTCCACTTT
CDR3aa: CASSEWKGGRSPLHF

j_gene: TRBJ2-2
abundance: NA
v_gene: TRBV27
d_gene: NA
CDR3nt: TGTGCCAGCAGTCCCAGAGGGGGAAGGGTAGCCGGGGAGCTGTTTTTT
CDR3aa: CASSPRGGRVAGELFF